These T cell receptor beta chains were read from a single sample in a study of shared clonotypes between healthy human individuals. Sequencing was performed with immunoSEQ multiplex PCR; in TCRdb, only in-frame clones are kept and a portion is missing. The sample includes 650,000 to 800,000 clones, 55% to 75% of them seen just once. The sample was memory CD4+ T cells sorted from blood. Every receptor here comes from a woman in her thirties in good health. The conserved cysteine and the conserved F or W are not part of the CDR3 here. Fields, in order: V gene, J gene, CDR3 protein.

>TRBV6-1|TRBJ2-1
ASSEPGRDNEQF
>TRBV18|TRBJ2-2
ASSPRLGDTGELF
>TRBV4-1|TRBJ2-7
ASSARTSGSYEQY
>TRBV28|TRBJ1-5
ASSLLTNYRGRNQPQH
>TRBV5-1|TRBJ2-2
ASSLERVGTGELF
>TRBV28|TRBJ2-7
ASSSPRTSGSSYEQY
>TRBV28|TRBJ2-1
ASRAAGPRANEQF
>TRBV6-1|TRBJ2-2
ASSEGRTSTGELF
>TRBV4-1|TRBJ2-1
ASSLLTTGIWNNEQF
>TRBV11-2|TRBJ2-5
ASSYGPQETQY
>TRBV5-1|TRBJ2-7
ASRGGRNEQY
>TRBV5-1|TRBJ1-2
ASSPAGTDYGYT
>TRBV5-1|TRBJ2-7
ASRGETREQY
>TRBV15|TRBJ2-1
ATQSDLGGSFLNEQF
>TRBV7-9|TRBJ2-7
ASSLAGRVIEQY
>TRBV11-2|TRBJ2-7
ASSQDQGAGTAYEQY
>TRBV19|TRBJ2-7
ASSLYSSGTAYEQY
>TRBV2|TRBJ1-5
ASSIGRFGSPQH
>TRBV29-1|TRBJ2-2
SAESDTGELF
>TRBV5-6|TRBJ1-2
ASSTWTGNGYT
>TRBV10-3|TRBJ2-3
ATSNHQISGSSDTQY
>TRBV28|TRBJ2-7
ASSTSGNLGTYEQY
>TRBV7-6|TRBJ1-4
ASSLNEEKLF
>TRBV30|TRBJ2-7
AWSVRGRSYEQY
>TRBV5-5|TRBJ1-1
ASSLRNTEAF
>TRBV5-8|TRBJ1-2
ASNVRTGIYGYT
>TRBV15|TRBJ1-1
ATSRDWGTTEAF
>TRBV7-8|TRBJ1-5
ASSFREDGNQPQH
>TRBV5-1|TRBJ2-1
ASSGTSGSTYEQF
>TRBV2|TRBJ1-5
ASRDRVGQPQH
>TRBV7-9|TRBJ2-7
ASSLSGAGAYEQY
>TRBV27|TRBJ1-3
ASSLSATGPLSSGNTIY
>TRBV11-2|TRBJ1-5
ASSLSLEGQPQH
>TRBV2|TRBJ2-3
ASRAQGFVGDTQY
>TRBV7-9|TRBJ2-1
ASSFGWDGDEQF
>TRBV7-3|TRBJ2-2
ASGPSGNTGELF
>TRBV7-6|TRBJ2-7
ASSSQTLAGPPEQY
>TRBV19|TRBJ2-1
ASSMSWRGRYNEQF
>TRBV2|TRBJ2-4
ASSTSERSSY
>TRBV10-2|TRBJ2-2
ASSESGNTGELF
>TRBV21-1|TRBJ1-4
ASSTGIATNEKLF
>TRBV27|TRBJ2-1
ASSQGSSYNEQF
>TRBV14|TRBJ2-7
ASSQVWDRGIGFFEQY
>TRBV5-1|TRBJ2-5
ASSEGQGLFETQY
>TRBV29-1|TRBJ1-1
SVSEGRTEAF